This TCR beta chain was identified during a study of T-cell reconstitution after alpha-beta-depleted transplantation in children. Study conclusions and caveats: A year had passed since transplant, and T-cell counts and diversity by then came mostly from newly produced T cells. Where some patients showed high TCRbeta diversity at day 60, it came from recipient T cells and thymic progenitors that had survived.

The sample holds many counts of this clonotype. Its specificity is not known. During its preparation, the TCRbeta library received unique molecular identifiers. MiXCR, run by TCRdb on the PCR reads, gives a single entry per CDR3 protein. The sample has hundreds of thousands of distinct CDR3 sequences, approximately 8.9% seen once. V was clipped by 6 bases and J by 6 bases; unmatched bases: 6. Germline CDR1 and CDR2: SNHLY and FYNNEI. This CDR3 spans 14 amino acids. This receptor was identified in a male patient under 18 who had a stem cell transplant for acute lymphoblastic leukemia, so the T cells may come from the graft donor. The V and J genes are TRBV2 and TRBJ2-2; 8 bases match TRBD2. Here the sequenced sample was PBMCs, mostly from graft donor cells, taken 180 days after TCRalphabeta/CD19-depleted stem cell transplant. CDR3 protein: CASSPGTRAGELFF. CDR3 nucleotide sequence: TGTGCCAGCAGCCCCGGGACTAGGGCCGGGGAGCTGTTTTTT.